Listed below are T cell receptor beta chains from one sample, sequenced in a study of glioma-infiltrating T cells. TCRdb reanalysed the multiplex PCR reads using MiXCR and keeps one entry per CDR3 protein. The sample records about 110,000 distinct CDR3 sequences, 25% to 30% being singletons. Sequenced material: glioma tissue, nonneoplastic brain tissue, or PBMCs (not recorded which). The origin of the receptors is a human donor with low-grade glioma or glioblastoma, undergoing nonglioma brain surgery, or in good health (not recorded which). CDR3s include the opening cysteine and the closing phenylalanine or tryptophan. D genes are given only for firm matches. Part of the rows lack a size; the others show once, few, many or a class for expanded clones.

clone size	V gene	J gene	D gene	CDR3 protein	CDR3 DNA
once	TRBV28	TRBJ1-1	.	CASSLQTLRAGNTEAFF	TGTGCCAGCAGTTTACAAACACTCCGGGCAGGGAACACTGAAGCGTTCTTT
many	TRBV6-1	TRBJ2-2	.	CASSYRRYNTGELFF	TGTGCCAGCAGTTACAGGAGATACAACACCGGGGAGCTGTTTTTT
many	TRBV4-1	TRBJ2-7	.	CASSHLGGAYEQYF	TGCGCCAGCAGCCACCTCGGCGGGGCCTACGAGCAGTACTTC
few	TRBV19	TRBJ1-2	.	CASSIGTGAENYGYTF	TGTGCCAGTAGTATTGGGACGGGGGCTGAAAACTATGGCTACACCTTC
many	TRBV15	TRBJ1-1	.	CATSILRTDTEAFF	TGTGCCACCAGCATACTGCGGACCGACACTGAAGCTTTCTTT
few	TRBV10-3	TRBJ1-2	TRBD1	CANSGTGPYGYTF	TGTGCCAACTCCGGGACAGGGCCCTATGGCTACACCTTC
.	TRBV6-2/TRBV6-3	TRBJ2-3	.	CASSYAAGPSDTQYF	TGTGCCAGCAGTTACGCAGCGGGCCCGTCAGATACGCAGTATTTT
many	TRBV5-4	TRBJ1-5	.	CASSVDTSNQPQHF	TGTGCCAGCAGCGTTGACACGAGCAATCAGCCCCAGCATTTT
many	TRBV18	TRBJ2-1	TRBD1	CASSYGTGSYNEQFF	TGTGCCAGCTCTTACGGGACAGGGTCCTACAATGAGCAGTTCTTC
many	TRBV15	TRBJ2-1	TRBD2	CATSRADTSGLEGYNEQFF	TGTGCCACCAGCAGAGCAGATACTAGCGGGCTTGAGGGCTACAATGAGCAGTTCTTC
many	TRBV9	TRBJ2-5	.	CASSVVGSHQETQYF	TGTGCCAGCAGCGTCGTCGGCTCACATCAAGAGACCCAGTACTTC
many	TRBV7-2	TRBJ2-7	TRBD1	CASSPGQGAYEQYF	TGTGCCAGCAGCCCCGGGCAGGGGGCCTACGAGCAGTACTTC
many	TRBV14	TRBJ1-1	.	CASSRVGYALTEAFF	TGTGCCAGCAGCCGGGTGGGGTACGCATTAACTGAAGCTTTCTTT
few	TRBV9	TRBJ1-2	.	CASSVKGDGYGYTF	TGTGCCAGCAGCGTTAAGGGAGACGGCTATGGCTACACCTTC
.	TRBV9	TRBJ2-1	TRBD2	CASSIGTSGNNEQFF	TGTGCCAGCAGCATCGGGACTAGCGGGAACAATGAGCAGTTCTTC
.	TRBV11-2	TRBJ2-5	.	CASSSGAGQETQYF	TGTGCCAGCAGCTCAGGGGCAGGCCAAGAGACCCAGTACTTC
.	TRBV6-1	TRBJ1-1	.	CASSPRTPNPNEAFF	TGTGCCAGCAGTCCCCGGACTCCCAATCCCAATGAGGCTTTCTTT
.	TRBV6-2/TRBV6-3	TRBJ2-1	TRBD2	CASTQGLAGRAVYNEQFF	TGTGCCAGCACTCAAGGACTAGCGGGCCGAGCGGTCTACAATGAGCAGTTCTTC
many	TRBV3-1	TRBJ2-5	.	CASSPRRQETQYF	TGTGCCAGCAGCCCCAGGCGCCAAGAGACCCAGTACTTC
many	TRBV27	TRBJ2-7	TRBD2	CASSSISASGRREQYF	TGTGCCAGCAGTTCGATTTCGGCTAGCGGGAGACGCGAGCAGTACTTC
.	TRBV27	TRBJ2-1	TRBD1	CASTPGMGQSYEQFF	TGTGCCAGCACCCCGGGGATGGGACAGTCCTATGAGCAGTTCTTC
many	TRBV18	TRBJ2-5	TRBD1	CASRNPTGGETQYF	TGTGCCAGCCGCAACCCGACAGGGGGAGAGACCCAGTACTTC
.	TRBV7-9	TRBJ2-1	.	CASSLAGGLADYNEQFF	TGTGCCAGCAGCTTAGCGGGGGGCCTAGCAGACTACAATGAGCAGTTCTTC
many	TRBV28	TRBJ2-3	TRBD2	CASPPGREVWTDTQYF	TGTGCCAGCCCCCCCGGGCGGGAGGTTTGGACAGATACGCAGTATTTT
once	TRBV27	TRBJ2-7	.	CASSPIGMAYEQYF	TGTGCCAGCAGTCCTATCGGCATGGCGTACGAGCAGTACTTC
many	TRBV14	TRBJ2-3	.	CASSPAPDTQYF	TGTGCCAGCAGCCCGGCCCCAGATACGCAGTATTTT
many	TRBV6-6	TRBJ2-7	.	CASSYSSEGRSSYEQYF	TGTGCCAGCAGTTACTCGTCGGAGGGACGATCTTCCTACGAGCAGTACTTC
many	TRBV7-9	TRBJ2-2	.	CASSLGDSNTGELFF	TGTGCCAGCAGCTTAGGGGACTCAAACACCGGGGAGCTGTTTTTT
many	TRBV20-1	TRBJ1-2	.	CSARLTRGYTF	TGCAGTGCTAGGTTGACGCGAGGCTACACCTTC
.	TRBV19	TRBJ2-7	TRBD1	CASSIGTVDYEQYF	TGTGCCAGTAGTATTGGGACAGTCGACTACGAGCAGTACTTC
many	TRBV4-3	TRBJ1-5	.	CASSQEKNYQPQHF	TGCGCCAGCAGCCAAGAGAAGAACTATCAGCCCCAGCATTTT
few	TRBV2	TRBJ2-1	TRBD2	CASRNPTSGGGRNEQFF	TGTGCCAGCCGGAACCCGACTAGCGGGGGGGGGCGAAATGAGCAGTTCTTC
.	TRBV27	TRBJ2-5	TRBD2	CASSPAGDRETQYF	TGTGCCAGCAGTCCAGCGGGAGACCGAGAGACCCAGTACTTC
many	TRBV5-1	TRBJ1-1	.	CASSDPQGGYTEAFF	TGCGCCAGCAGCGATCCACAGGGAGGATACACTGAAGCTTTCTTT
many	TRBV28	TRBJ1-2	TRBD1	CASRPGTAYNYGYTF	TGTGCCAGCAGACCCGGGACAGCTTATAACTATGGCTACACCTTC
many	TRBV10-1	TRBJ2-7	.	CASSESIGSNEQYF	TGCGCCAGCAGTGAGTCGATCGGGTCCAACGAGCAGTACTTC
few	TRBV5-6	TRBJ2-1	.	CASSYLQGYNEQFF	TGTGCCAGCAGCTACCTCCAGGGGTACAATGAGCAGTTCTTC
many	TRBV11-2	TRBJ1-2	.	CASSFLETEGYTF	TGTGCCAGCAGCTTTTTGGAAACAGAAGGCTACACCTTC
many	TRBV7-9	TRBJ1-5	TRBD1	CASSSHGGDSQPQHF	TGTGCCAGCAGCTCCCACGGGGGGGACAGTCAGCCCCAGCATTTT
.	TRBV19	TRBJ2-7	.	CASSAGQSYEQYF	TGTGCCAGTAGTGCAGGACAGTCCTACGAGCAGTACTTC
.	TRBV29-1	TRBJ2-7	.	CSVESTQQYF	TGCAGCGTTGAATCGACTCAGCAGTACTTC
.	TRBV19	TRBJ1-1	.	CASSILGPNTEAFF	TGTGCCAGTAGTATTCTAGGGCCGAACACTGAAGCTTTCTTT
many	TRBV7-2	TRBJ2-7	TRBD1	CASSPKDRRYEQYF	TGTGCCAGCAGCCCAAAGGACAGGCGCTACGAGCAGTACTTC
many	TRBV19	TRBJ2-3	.	CASSMQGFDRTDTQYF	TGTGCCAGTAGTATGCAGGGGTTCGATCGGACAGATACGCAGTATTTT
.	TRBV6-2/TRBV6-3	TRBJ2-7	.	CSSASCQFNEQYF	TGTTCCAGTGCATCGTGCCAGTTTAATGAGCAGTACTTC
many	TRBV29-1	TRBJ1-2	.	CSVEDGFTGDYGYTF	TGCAGCGTTGAAGACGGCTTCACAGGCGACTATGGCTACACCTTC
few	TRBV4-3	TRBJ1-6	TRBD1	CASSQSQGGNSPLHF	TGCGCCAGCAGCCAGTCACAGGGGGGTAATTCACCCCTCCACTTT
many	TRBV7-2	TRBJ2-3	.	CASSSSFQPDTQYF	TGTGCCAGCAGCTCCTCATTCCAACCAGATACGCAGTATTTT
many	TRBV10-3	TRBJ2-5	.	CAIATDKEETQYF	TGTGCCATCGCCACCGACAAGGAAGAGACCCAGTACTTC
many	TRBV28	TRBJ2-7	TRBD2	CASSLGGRWYEQYF	TGTGCCAGCAGTTTGGGCGGGAGGTGGTACGAGCAGTACTTC
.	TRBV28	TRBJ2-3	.	CASRTEGHEETQYF	TGTGCCAGCCGGACAGAAGGCCACGAAGAAACGCAGTATTTT
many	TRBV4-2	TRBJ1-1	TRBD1	CASSQVPDRGIMNTEAFF	TGTGCCAGCAGCCAAGTCCCCGACAGGGGAATAATGAACACTGAAGCTTTCTTT
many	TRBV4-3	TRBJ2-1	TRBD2	CASSQRRPSGSGYNEQFF	TGCGCCAGCAGCCAAAGGCGCCCCAGCGGGAGTGGTTACAATGAGCAGTTCTTC
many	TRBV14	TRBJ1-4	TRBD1	CASSPSGTGYEKLFF	TGTGCCAGCAGCCCCTCAGGGACAGGATATGAAAAACTGTTTTTT